This T cell receptor (beta chain) derives from a study of blood T cell repertoires in COVID-19 (dated by TCRdb to 2020 to 2022). With respect to the entire study: Samples from collaborators originated in the United States, Italy and Spain and spanned both the acute and convalescent phases of COVID-19. The material from the prospective study consisted of cDNA or gDNA derived from T cells, B-cell-depleted T cells, or PBMCs. Subjects who had been exposed to COVID-19, were actively infected with it, or had recovered from it provided the deeply sampled blood TCRbeta repertoires that made up the dataset. The repertoires were released in a freely available public database intended as a resource for research on the immune response to SARS-CoV-2. Samples came from the ongoing ImmuneRACE study (first 160 participants) plus 1,254 subjects from 6 global collaborators. Sample metadata almost always included a de-identified subject ID, COVID-19 status, age in years and sex. HLA class I and class II types, where available, came from metadata supplied by the sample provider rather than from assay-based typing. General findings and caveats noted by the study authors: How much clinical and demographic metadata was included differed by source and by participant, and the metadata was provided uncurated.

The immunoSEQ Assay, a bias-controlled multiplex PCR, was used to amplify TCRbeta CDR3 regions from genomic DNA. As for the authors' bioinformatics: Within the assay, amplification of reference gene primers was used to estimate how many nucleated cells each sample contained. To quantify the absolute abundance of each unique TCRbeta CDR3 rearrangement, sequence reads were collapsed and filtered. For each sample, productive Simpson clonality was calculated as the square root of Simpson's diversity index over productive rearrangements. TCRdb holds this immuneACCESS table with in-frame rearrangements only. Some clones are missing; in checked studies, unresolved V genes explain under half, and the rest has no known cause. The D gene and trimming were derived from the DNA, and the V and J assignments and clone size from that table. The sample table lists a few hundred thousand clones, roughly 80% of them with a count of one. The top ten hold roughly 9.8% of the sample.

The germline V gene sets CDR1 to SGHAT and CDR2 to FQNNGV. The cysteine opens and the phenylalanine closes a CDR3 of 17 amino acids. Kept here is only the CDR3 DNA, which spans 51 bases and is read in frame from base 1. Trimmed from V: 1 base; trimmed from J: 9 bases; junction bases lacking a gene match: 11. The collaborating institutions used their own protocols to collect whole blood in K2EDTA tubes. For TCRbeta analysis, collaborators shipped samples as frozen whole blood, isolated PBMCs, or DNA extracted from either of those sample types. This clone was observed a handful of times. The target of this receptor is not known. Per-base quality was not reported, and no clone a single base away is much larger than it.

The source is a man older than 75 with acute or convalescent COVID-19. The source material was peripheral blood. The chain joins TRBV11-2 to TRBJ2-1, and TRBD1 matches 11 of the central bases. The DNA sequence reads TGTGCCAGCAGCTTAGGGACAGGGGGCAAGTATAGGCGTGAGCAGTTCTTC. Its translation is CASSLGTGGKYRREQFF.